The 20 T cell receptor beta chains below all came from one sample that was sequenced in a study of T cell responses to AZD1222 COVID-19 vaccine. The data were produced by immunoSEQ multiplex PCR, yet TCRdb's version contains in-frame clones alone and is incomplete. The profile shows 66,000 or so clones, roughly 87% of them singletons. The input for sequencing was peripheral blood, taken on day 0 of AZD1222 vaccination. Every receptor here comes from an adult in good health.

This chain links TRBV9 with TRBJ2-1; TRBD2 agrees at 11 bases. The CDR3 loop spans 15 amino acids. Germline CDR1 reads SGDLS; CDR2 reads YYNGEE. J lost 8 bases, V lost 2 bases, and 6 bases had no gene match. CDR3: CASSVTSGVLDEQFF. In nucleotides, the CDR3 is TGTGCCAGCAGCGTGACTAGCGGGGTCTTAGATGAGCAGTTCTTC.

The J gene is TRBJ2-7, the V gene TRBV2; 9 bases align to TRBD2. The CDR3 spans 15 residues. From germline, CDR1 is SNHLY and CDR2 FYNNEI. The V gene end was trimmed by 6 bases and the J gene end by 4 bases; junction bases not matched to a gene: 10. CDR3 in amino acids: CASSRLAALGYEQYF. For the CDR3, the DNA is TGTGCCAGCAGCAGACTAGCGGCTCTGGGGTACGAGCAGTACTTC.

The rearrangement links TRBV7-2 to TRBJ1-3; 8 bases agree with TRBD1. The CDR3 spans 16 residues. Germline values: CDR1 SGHTA, CDR2 FQGNSA. V dropped 4 bases and J dropped 0; count of bases not matched to a gene: 5. The CDR3 sequence: CASSSGQAFSGNTIYF. CDR3 DNA: TGTGCCAGCAGCTCGGGACAGGCCTTCTCTGGAAACACCATATATTTT.

The chain links TRBV29-1 to TRBJ1-5; D may be TRBD1 (6 bases). Germline V gene lookup returns CDR1 SQVTM and CDR2 ANQGSEA. This CDR3 contains 13 residues. The ends were cut back, 4 bases at V and 3 bases at J, with 10 bases in the middle. The CDR3 region has the DNA TGCAGCGTTGGCGCAGGGGACAATCAGCCCCAGCATTTT. Translation: CSVGAGDNQPQHF. The whole variable domain, remainder taken from reference TRBV29-1 and TRBJ1-5, is SAVISQKPSRDICQRGTSLTIQCQVDSQVTMMFWYRQQPGQSLTLIATANQGSEATYESGFVIDKFPISRPNLTFSTLTVSNMSPEDSSIYLCSVGAGDNQPQHFGDGTRLSIL.

The rearrangement links TRBV7-9 to TRBJ1-1; no definite D call. This CDR3 has 11 residues. Germline-derived CDR1 and CDR2 are SEHNR and FQNEAQ (reference sequence). Trimming took off 5 bases at V and 2 bases at J, with 3 bases between the two ends. Written as DNA, the CDR3 is TGTGCCAGCAGCATTAACACTGAAGCTTTCTTT. This gives the protein CASSINTEAFF.

V gene TRBV2 combines with J gene TRBJ2-7; 9 bases align to TRBD1. This CDR3 is 14 amino acids long. Trimming cost V 9 bases and J 4 bases; bases outside gene matches: 10. Germline lookup yields CDR1 SNHLY and CDR2 FYNNEI. The CDR3 reads CASLAGTGIYEQYF. The CDR3 DNA follows: TGTGCCAGTCTTGCCGGGACAGGGATTTACGAGCAGTACTTC.

The genes are TRBV27 and TRBJ1-2, with 9 nucleotides matching TRBD1. The germline V gene encodes CDR1 MNHEY and CDR2 SMNVEV (reference sequence). The CDR3 is 15 amino acids. J gave up 6 bases and V 3 bases, and 8 bases lay outside the gene matches. Written as DNA, the CDR3 is TGTGCCAGCAGTTTCTTCCACGGGGACAGGGATGGCTACACCTTC. Its protein is CASSFFHGDRDGYTF.

The chain carries TRBV12-3 or TRBV12-4 and TRBJ2-5, with D possibly called TRBD1 or TRBD2 (5 bases each). Trimming left V 7 bases short and J 7 bases short, with 10 bases between. The length of the CDR3 is 11 residues. Written as DNA, the CDR3 is TGTGCCAGCACAGTAGGGACGACCCAGTACTTC. It codes for CASTVGTTQYF.

The chain combines TRBV3-1 (or the pseudogene TRBV3-2) with TRBJ1-5; TRBD1 aligns across 8 bases. CDR3 length: 20 amino acids. After removal of 2 bases from V and 2 bases from J, the junction contained 17 bases not matched to a gene. Germline assignment: CDR1 LGHDT and CDR2 YNNKEL (reference sequence). CDR3 in amino acids: CASSQCVCPDRGGCNQPQHF. Written as DNA, the CDR3 is TGTGCCAGCAGCCAATGTGTCTGCCCTGACAGGGGAGGTTGCAATCAGCCCCAGCATTTT.

The CDR3 reads CASSPQSPAGMTYEQYF. In DNA, the CDR3 is TGTGCCAGCTCACCTCAATCCCCAGCGGGAATGACCTACGAGCAGTACTTC. The rearrangement links TRBV18 to TRBJ2-7, with 7 bases fitting TRBD2. V lost 3 bases, J lost 2 bases, and 13 bases stayed unmatched. The CDR3 contains 17 residues. The V gene's germline CDR1 is KGHSH and CDR2 LQKENI.

The chain has TRBV29-1 and TRBJ1-1; 7 bases fit TRBD1. CDR1 is SQVTM, CDR2 ANQGSEA, per germline. After removal of 2 bases from V and 5 bases from J, the junction contained 5 bases not matched to a gene. This CDR3 region has 13 residues. DNA of the CDR3: TGCAGCGTTGAAAAGGGGGCGATGACTGAAGCTTTCTTT. This encodes CSVEKGAMTEAFF.

The chain combines TRBV3-1 (or the pseudogene TRBV3-2) with TRBJ1-2; no definite D call. Germline loops: CDR1 LGHDT, CDR2 YNNKEL (reference sequence). The CDR3 has 14 residues. Trimming took 0 bases from V and 4 from J, leaving 9 bases between them. CDR3 coding DNA: TGTGCCAGCAGCCAAGAAGGGCGGGGCTATGGCTACACCTTC. The encoded protein is CASSQEGRGYGYTF.

The chain combines TRBV19 with TRBJ1-1, with 9 bases fitting TRBD1. Germline CDR1 and CDR2: LNHDA and SQIVND (reference sequence). Trimming removed 3 bases from V and 4 bases from J; junction bases left unmatched: 6. This CDR3 comprises 15 residues. The CDR3 region is CASSMGGQGGTEAFF. CDR3 in DNA: TGTGCCAGTAGTATGGGGGGACAGGGTGGCACTGAAGCTTTCTTT.

The CDR3 sequence is CASSQEGLAYNEQFF. CDR3 DNA sequence: TGTGCCAGCAGCCAAGAGGGACTAGCATACAATGAGCAGTTCTTC. The chain couples TRBV3-1 (or the pseudogene TRBV3-2) to TRBJ2-1; 9 bases map to TRBD2. The CDR3 is made up of 15 amino acids. CDR1 is LGHDT, CDR2 YNNKEL, per germline (reference sequence). Trimming took 0 bases from V and 4 from J; bases not matched to a gene: 1.

The J gene is TRBJ1-2, the V gene TRBV6-5, with D unresolved. This CDR3 region has 14 residues. Trimming removed 7 bases from V and 6 bases from J, with 18 bases in between. The germline V gene has CDR1 MNHEY and CDR2 SVGAGI. CDR3 nucleotides: TGTGCCAGCACCCTTATCGGGGTTCTGAATGGCTACACCTTC. Encoded protein: CASTLIGVLNGYTF.

The chain recombines TRBV6-1 with TRBJ1-5; D uncertain. Per germline, CDR1 MNHNS and CDR2 SASEGT. CDR3 length equals 15 residues. Trimming took off 5 bases at V and 1 base at J, with 12 bases between the two ends. CDR3 sequence: CASSSPFSSNQPQHF. As DNA, the CDR3 is TGTGCCAGCAGTTCTCCTTTCTCCAGCAATCAGCCCCAGCATTTT.

The chain has TRBV5-1 and TRBJ1-5; D uncertain. The V gene lost 2 bases and the J gene lost 0 bases, with 3 bases spanning the gap. This CDR3 has 13 amino acids. Germline loops: CDR1 SGHRS, CDR2 YFSETQ. The CDR3 DNA is TGCGCCAGCAGCTTTGATAGCAATCAGCCCCAGCATTTT. It encodes CASSFDSNQPQHF.

The genes are TRBV7-2 and TRBJ2-7, with D tentatively TRBD1 (7 bases). Germline V gives CDR1 SGHTA, CDR2 FQGNSA. CDR3 length: 14 amino acids. Trimming pared 5 bases from V and 5 bases from J, leaving 16 bases between. CDR3 DNA sequence: TGTGCCAGCAGCATACTCAGGGGGGAGCACGAGCAGTACTTC. Its translation: CASSILRGEHEQYF.

In this sample, this clone turned up once. The chain joins TRBV27 to TRBJ1-5; D not resolved. Germline V CDR1 and CDR2: MNHEY, SMNVEV (reference sequence). The V gene lost 1 base and the J gene lost 0 bases, with 7 bases spanning the gap. The CDR3 runs 15 residues. The CDR3 nucleotides are TGTGCCAGCAGTTTATGGGCGTATAGCAATCAGCCCCAGCATTTT. This encodes CASSLWAYSNQPQHF.

The V and J genes are TRBV7-8 and TRBJ1-2; D possibly corresponds to TRBD1 (5 bases). V lost 5 bases, J lost 8 bases, and 21 bases lay in between. This CDR3 is 15 amino acids long. The germline V gene encodes CDR1 SGHVS and CDR2 FQNEAQ. The CDR3 bases are TGTGCCAGCAGCGGAGGGACGGGGAAGTCTATGGGCTACACCTTC. Protein: CASSGGTGKSMGYTF. The whole variable domain, filled in from reference TRBV7-8 and TRBJ1-2, reads GAGVSQSPRYKVAKRGQDVALRCDPISGHVSLFWYQQALGQGPEFLTYFQNEAQLDKSGLPSDRFFAERPEGSVSTLKIQRTQQEDSAVYLCASSGGTGKSMGYTFGSGTRLTVV.